Below, one T cell receptor (beta chain) is given with its context. V lost 2 bases and J 6 bases, leaving 14 bases between the germline ends. From germline, CDR1 is DFQATT and CDR2 SNEGSKA (reference sequence). The CDR3 has 14 amino acids. A library of TCRbeta sequences, prepared with unique molecular identifiers, was generated. Using its own MiXCR run on the PCR reads, TCRdb lists one record per CDR3 protein. The sample holds about 610,000 distinct CDR3 sequences, about 10% seen once. The data were taken from a study of T-cell reconstitution after alpha-beta-depleted transplantation in children. The clonotype originates from a human donor who donated a stem cell graft to a child with acute myeloid leukemia. The material sequenced was PBMCs from the stem cell graft donor, taken from the stem cell graft. The rearrangement uses TRBV20-1 and TRBJ2-1; D is uncertain. CDR3 sequence: CSARSNLKGNEQFF. The CDR3 nucleotides are TGCAGTGCTAGATCGAACTTAAAAGGCAATGAGCAGTTCTTC.